The 24 T cell receptor beta chains reported below all come from one sample, sequenced in a study of T cells in Graves' hyperthyroidism and ophthalmopathy (dated by TCRdb to 2018 to 2020). The library came from multiplex PCR. Sequencing was carried out with an Illumina HiSeq 2000. The TCR beta CDR3 regions were amplified from RNA transcripts. The first round of RT-PCR for the TCR CDR3 was performed with the HTBI primer set and the Qiagen OneStep RT-PCR kit. TCRdb passed the public sequencing reads through fastp at Q25 and MiXCR, retaining productive beta sequences. Rows with one shared CDR3 protein collapse into an entry with the most common genes and DNA. The sample table shows approximately 530,000 distinct CDR3 sequences, and around 15% are seen once. Around a sixth of the sample rests with the top ten. The sample taken for sequencing was blood. The receptors were sampled from a woman between 18 and 29 years old with Graves' hyperthyroidism.

The chain recombines TRBV10-1 with TRBJ1-4; 7 positions agree with TRBD1. CDR1 is WNHNN, CDR2 SYGVQD, per germline (reference sequence). CDR3 length equals 18 residues. With 3 bases clipped from V and 6 bases from J, the junction kept 16 bases outside the gene matches. The CDR3 region is CASSDQTGTDYSYEKLFF. The CDR3 DNA follows: TGCGCCAGCAGTGATCAAACCGGGACAGACTACTCGTATGAAAAACTGTTTTTT.

This clonotype was observed a handful of times. The V and J genes are TRBV20-1 and TRBJ1-5, with a possible D match to TRBD1 (5 bases). Germline V gives CDR1 DFQATT, CDR2 SNEGSKA (reference sequence). V was clipped by 3 bases and J by 4 bases, with 13 bases between them. CDR3 length: 14 residues. The CDR3 region is CSASGGGGNQPQHF. The CDR3 DNA is TGCAGTGCTAGTGGCGGGGGAGGGAATCAGCCCCAGCATTTT.

This clonotype was recorded many times. This sequence joins TRBV6-2 or TRBV6-3 and TRBJ2-5, with 8 bases identical to TRBD2. This CDR3 comprises 15 residues. Germline assignment: CDR1 MNHEY and CDR2 SVGEGT. With 5 bases clipped from V and 6 bases from J, the junction kept 11 bases outside the gene matches. CDR3 in DNA: TGTGCCAGCAGTCACCCGGCGGGGGGCGCGAAGACCCAGTACTTC. Amino acids: CASSHPAGGAKTQYF.

This clonotype was counted a few times. The gene calls are TRBV12-3 or TRBV12-4 and TRBJ2-2, with no clear D. There are 12 residues in the CDR3. The ends were cut back, 6 bases at V and 5 bases at J, with 7 bases in the middle. CDR3 sequence reads: CASRRLTGELFF. The CDR3 nucleotides are TGTGCCAGCAGGCGGTTGACCGGGGAGCTGTTTTTT.

At least ten counts were recorded for this clonotype. V usage is TRBV7-3 and J usage is TRBJ2-3; a possible D gene is TRBD1 (6 bases). This CDR3 has 15 residues. Trimming pared 0 bases from V and 1 base from J, leaving 8 bases between. Looked up from germline, CDR1 is SGHTA and CDR2 is FQGTGA. CDR3 residues: CASSLTAGGTDTQYF. The CDR3 DNA sequence: TGTGCCAGCAGCTTAACTGCAGGGGGCACAGATACGCAGTATTTT.

The table lists this clonotype with many counts. The V and J genes are TRBV3-1 and TRBJ1-1; D not certain. CDR1 is LGHDT, CDR2 YNNKEL, per germline (reference sequence). The CDR3 runs to 15 residues. Trimming removed 0 bases at V and 8 bases at J, with 16 bases between. The CDR3 protein is CASSQDPGSPPEAFF. The CDR3 bases are TGTGCCAGCAGCCAAGATCCGGGGAGTCCCCCCGAAGCTTTCTTT. Full variable domain (remainder filled in from reference TRBV3-1 and TRBJ1-1): DTAVSQTPKYLVTQMGNDKSIKCEQNLGHDTMYWYKQDSKKFLKIMFSYNNKELIINETVPNRFSPKSPDKAHLNLHINSLELGDSAVYFCASSQDPGSPPEAFFGQGTRLTVV.

This clonotype came up a few times. The chain employs TRBV12-3 or TRBV12-4 and TRBJ2-7; the D is unclear. Trimming left V 1 base short and J 3 bases short, with 10 bases between. The CDR3 loop spans 14 amino acids. This CDR3 is CASSLEQPYYEQYF. CDR3 bases: TGTGCCAGCAGTTTAGAACAGCCGTACTACGAGCAGTACTTC.

At least ten counts were recorded for this clonotype. The chain carries TRBV27 and TRBJ2-1; weak D call: TRBD2 (5 bases). This CDR3 contains 13 residues. V was shortened by 2 bases and J by 6 bases, with 8 bases between the two germline ends. Germline V lookup: CDR1 MNHEY, CDR2 SMNVEV (reference sequence). CDR3 in amino acids: CASSLLEGNEQFF. The CDR3 bases are TGTGCCAGCAGTTTACTTGAGGGCAATGAGCAGTTCTTC.

V is TRBV27 and J is TRBJ1-6, with TRBD1 identical over 12 bases. CDR3 length: 14 residues. Per germline, CDR1 MNHEY and CDR2 SMNVEV (reference sequence). After removal of 6 bases from V and 10 bases from J, the junction contained 4 bases not matched to a gene. The CDR3 bases are TGTGCCAGCAGAGGGACAGGGGGCCAATCACCCCTCCACTTT. Translating it yields CASRGTGGQSPLHF.

This clonotype was counted ten times or more. The gene calls are TRBV11-2 and TRBJ2-3; no clear D gene. The CDR3 consists of 17 residues. The V end was cut by 0 bases, the J end by 7 bases, with 20 bases between. Germline lookup yields CDR1 SGHAT and CDR2 FQNNGV. Here the CDR3 reads CASSLEGSVVSPNTQYF. The CDR3 DNA is TGTGCCAGCAGCTTAGAAGGTTCGGTAGTCTCCCCCAATACGCAGTATTTT.

This clonotype was observed many times. The chain has TRBV28 and TRBJ1-5; 9 bases align to TRBD1. V shed 5 bases and J 2 bases; nucleotides not matched to a gene: 10. The V gene's germline CDR1 is MDHEN and CDR2 SYDVKM. The CDR3 is 17 amino acids. CDR3 nucleotide sequence: TGTGCCAGCAGTCCCCTCACAGGGGGCGCGGGCAATCAGCCCCAGCATTTT. It codes for CASSPLTGGAGNQPQHF. Together with reference TRBV28 and TRBJ1-5, the CDR3 gives the full variable domain: DVKVTQSSRYLVKRTGEKVFLECVQDMDHENMFWYRQDPGLGLRLIYFSYDVKMKEKGDIPEGYSVSREKKERFSLILESASTNQTSMYLCASSPLTGGAGNQPQHFGDGTRLSIL.

This clonotype was counted many times. The chain recombines TRBV7-9 with TRBJ2-7, with D maybe TRBD2 (5 bases). V lost 4 bases and J lost 1, with 11 bases in between. This CDR3 has 14 amino acids. Germline values: CDR1 SEHNR, CDR2 FQNEAQ (reference sequence). CDR3 nucleotides: TGTGCCAGCAGCTCGGAGAGGGCGTCCTACGAGCAGTACTTC. Its translation is CASSSERASYEQYF.

This rearrangement joins TRBV6-2 or TRBV6-3 to TRBJ2-1; tentative D call: TRBD1 (6 bases). CDR1 and CDR2 (germline): MNHEY, SVGEGT. Trimming pared 7 bases from V and 6 bases from J, leaving 13 bases between. This CDR3 region has 13 residues. CDR3 region: CASTQDRINEQFF. The CDR3 region has the DNA TGTGCCAGCACCCAGGACAGAATCAATGAGCAGTTCTTC.

The chain has TRBV5-1 and TRBJ2-1; 12 bases map to TRBD2. The trim removed 4 bases at V and 9 bases at J, leaving 23 bases unmatched. The CDR3 extends over 20 amino acids. CDR1 and CDR2 from the germline V gene are SGHRS and YFSETQ. Written as DNA, the CDR3 is TGCGCCAGCAGCCCGAACCCGACTAGCGGGAGATGGGATGGTCTTAGTGAGCAGTTCTTC. Protein product: CASSPNPTSGRWDGLSEQFF.

There are a few counts of this clonotype. The chain uses TRBV25-1 and TRBJ1-4; the D is unclear. V was shortened by 4 bases and J by 5 bases, with 14 bases between the two germline ends. The CDR3 sequence is 15 residues long. CDR1 and CDR2 (germline): MGHDK, SYGVNS. The CDR3 bases are TGTGCCAGCAGTGGGCACCTTTCCAAAAATGAAAAACTGTTTTTT. Its translation: CASSGHLSKNEKLFF.

J is TRBJ1-4 and V is TRBV12-3 or TRBV12-4; weak D call: TRBD1 (5 bases). The CDR3 length is 17 residues. The ends were cut back, 5 bases at V and 1 base at J, with 17 bases in the middle. The CDR3 DNA reads TGTGCCAGCAGTCCCTCGGCTCCAGGGCTAACTAATGAAAAACTGTTTTTT. This translates into CASSPSAPGLTNEKLFF.

This clonotype has a count of ten or more. V is TRBV28 and J is TRBJ2-1, with 7 nucleotides matching TRBD1. The CDR3 extends over 15 amino acids. Germline values: CDR1 MDHEN, CDR2 SYDVKM. After removal of 1 base from V and 2 bases from J, the junction contained 2 bases not matched to a gene. The CDR3 here is CASSLFGTAYNEQFF. The CDR3 region has the DNA TGTGCCAGCAGTTTATTCGGGACAGCCTACAATGAGCAGTTCTTC. Looking up the rest from reference TRBV28 and TRBJ2-1 gives the full variable domain: DVKVTQSSRYLVKRTGEKVFLECVQDMDHENMFWYRQDPGLGLRLIYFSYDVKMKEKGDIPEGYSVSREKKERFSLILESASTNQTSMYLCASSLFGTAYNEQFFGPGTRLTVL.

This clonotype has more than one count but fewer than ten. The gene calls are TRBV6-1 and TRBJ2-2; TRBD1 agrees at 8 bases. This CDR3 has 15 amino acids. The ends lost 4 bases at V and 5 bases at J; junction bases unmatched: 6. CDR1 is MNHNS, CDR2 SASEGT, per germline. The CDR3 bases are TGTGCCAGCAGTGGGGGCAGGGGGCAAACCGGGGAGCTGTTTTTT. Its protein is CASSGGRGQTGELFF.

This clonotype has a count of ten or more. The rearrangement joins TRBV28 to TRBJ2-5, with 15 positions matching TRBD2. The J segment lost 4 bases and the V segment lost 6 bases, leaving 6 bases of the junction unmatched. This CDR3 comprises 16 residues. Germline lookup yields CDR1 MDHEN and CDR2 SYDVKM. CDR3 bases: TGTGCCAGCAGGAAGGGACTAGCGGGAGGTAGAGAGACCCAGTACTTC. This sequence encodes CASRKGLAGGRETQYF.

This clonotype was seen repeatedly, ten times or more. This chain links TRBV6-2 or TRBV6-3 with TRBJ2-3, with D unresolved. CDR1 and CDR2 (germline): MNHEY, SVGEGT. There are 13 residues in the CDR3. The ends were cut back, 5 bases at V and 2 bases at J, with 8 bases in the middle. This CDR3 reads CASSPFPTDTQYF. CDR3 nucleotides: TGTGCCAGCAGTCCATTTCCCACAGATACGCAGTATTTT.

V usage is TRBV20-1 and J usage is TRBJ2-3; 7 bases map to TRBD2. The CDR3 is made up of 15 amino acids. Germline CDR1 is DFQATT and CDR2 is SNEGSKA (reference sequence). J lost 0 bases, V lost 6 bases, and 9 bases had no gene match. CDR3 DNA sequence: TGCAGTGCCAGAAAGACTAGCCCGAGCACAGATACGCAGTATTTT. Its translation is CSARKTSPSTDTQYF.

This clonotype was seen many times. The DNA of the CDR3 is TGTGCCAGCAGTTTGGTCAGTCTCTTGGATAATGAAAAACTGTTTTTT. Amino acids: CASSLVSLLDNEKLFF. The chain recombines TRBV12-3 or TRBV12-4 with TRBJ1-4; D remains ambiguous. This CDR3 has 16 amino acids. The germline V and J ends were trimmed by 3 bases and 4 bases, with 15 bases remaining between them.

V and J are TRBV27 and TRBJ2-6; D is undetermined. Germline-derived CDR1 and CDR2 are MNHEY and SMNVEV (reference sequence). V was trimmed by 5 bases and J by 4 bases, leaving 15 bases between them. CDR3 length equals 16 residues. The CDR3 spells CASSLLAVRGANVLTF. CDR3 DNA sequence: TGTGCCAGCAGTCTTCTGGCAGTTCGAGGGGCCAACGTCCTGACTTTC.

This clonotype appeared many times. The chain links TRBV20-1 to TRBJ1-2, with TRBD1 matching over 7 bases. The germline V gene has CDR1 DFQATT and CDR2 SNEGSKA (reference sequence). V lost 3 bases, J lost 7 bases, and 14 bases stayed unmatched. This CDR3 is built from 15 residues. The CDR3 bases are TGCAGTGCTAGGGGGCAGGCACAGGGGTCTTCTGGCTACACCTTC. Encoded protein: CSARGQAQGSSGYTF.